These 16 T cell receptor beta chains were sequenced from one sample in a study of OX40 agonist ivuxolimab in advanced cancers. Clones were sequenced by immunoSEQ multiplex PCR, and TCRdb holds only the in-frame ones, with some missing. The sample holds about 69,000 clones, around 91% seen once. The sequencing here drew on CD4+ or CD8+ T cells sorted from blood, taken in a trial of the OX40 agonist ivuxolimab. The receptors originated from an adult with an advanced solid tumor such as melanoma, head and neck, liver or kidney cancer.

This chain uses TRBV5-1 with TRBJ2-1; 9 bases match TRBD1. CDR3 length equals 17 residues. From germline, CDR1 is SGHRS and CDR2 YFSETQ. V shed 2 bases, J shed 3 bases, and the junction held 9 bases outside the gene matches. This CDR3 is CASSLEGQGPFYNEQFF. CDR3 DNA sequence: TGCGCCAGCAGCTTAGAAGGACAGGGGCCCTTCTACAATGAGCAGTTCTTC.

This clone was found once. This chain uses TRBV2 with TRBJ2-7; the D gene is possibly TRBD1 (6 bases). The CDR3 is made up of 14 amino acids. The germline gives CDR1 SNHLY, CDR2 FYNNEI. V dropped 5 bases and J dropped 0 bases, with 11 bases sitting between them. The DNA for the CDR3 is TGTGCCAGCAGTCGGGACATTAGCTCCTACGAGCAGTACTTC. This translates into CASSRDISSYEQYF. The full variable domain, with the rest looked up from reference TRBV2 and TRBJ2-7, is EPEVTQTPSHQVTQMGQEVILRCVPISNHLYFYWYRQILGQKVEFLVSFYNNEISEKSEIFDDQFSVERPDGSNFTLKIRSTKLEDSAMYFCASSRDISSYEQYFGPGTRLTVT.

V is TRBV7-4 and J is TRBJ1-2; TRBD1 might be the D (6 bases). Germline values: CDR1 SGHVT, CDR2 SQSDAQ. The V gene lost 2 bases and the J gene lost 14 bases, with 18 bases spanning the gap. The CDR3 extends over 13 amino acids. CDR3 sequence reads: CASSLIGQTINTF. CDR3 nucleotides: TGTGCCAGCAGCTTAATTGGACAGACCATTAATACCTTC.

The chain joins TRBV6-1 to TRBJ2-7; D might be TRBD2 (6 bases). Germline loops: CDR1 MNHNS, CDR2 SASEGT. Trimming cost V 2 bases and J 3 bases, with 11 bases left between them. The CDR3 loop spans 14 amino acids. In DNA, the CDR3 is TGTGCCAGCAGTGAAATTGCGCGGGGCTACGAGCAGTACTTC. Its translation is CASSEIARGYEQYF.

The chain recombines TRBV4-3 with TRBJ1-2; D ambiguous. V lost 0 bases, J lost 2 bases, and 13 bases lay in between. The CDR3 spans 16 residues. Germline V gene sequence: CDR1 LGHNA, CDR2 YSLEER. The CDR3 loop reads CASSQDSTATNYGYTF. The CDR3 coding sequence is TGCGCCAGCAGCCAAGATAGCACAGCTACAAACTATGGCTACACCTTC.

This sequence joins TRBV4-3 and TRBJ2-1; the match to TRBD2 covers 7 bases. The germline gives CDR1 LGHNA, CDR2 YSLEER. Trimming cost V 0 bases and J 6 bases; bases outside gene matches: 8. The CDR3 loop spans 16 amino acids. This CDR3 is CASSQDGEGVANEQFF. CDR3 bases: TGCGCCAGCAGCCAAGATGGGGAGGGAGTGGCCAATGAGCAGTTCTTC.

The V call is TRBV7-2, the J call TRBJ2-7; D possibly corresponds to TRBD2 (5 bases). In germline, CDR1 is SGHTA, CDR2 FQGNSA. CDR3 length equals 15 residues. The V end was cut by 2 bases, the J end by 3 bases, with 14 bases between. The CDR3 loop reads CASSLRDLAGYEQYF. CDR3 DNA sequence: TGTGCCAGCAGCTTACGTGATCTAGCAGGCTACGAGCAGTACTTC.

This clone appeared a single time. This chain joins TRBV5-4 and TRBJ2-7, with no clear D. Germline values: CDR1 SGHNT, CDR2 YYREEE (reference sequence). V was shortened by 0 bases and J by 4 bases, with 8 bases between the two germline ends. This CDR3 has 13 amino acids. The CDR3 coding sequence is TGTGCCAGCAGCTTGGGGGCAGATTACGAGCAGTACTTC. Encoded protein: CASSLGADYEQYF.

The chain joins TRBV7-8 to TRBJ2-7; perhaps D is TRBD1 or TRBD2 (5 bases each). V was shortened by 9 bases and J by 3 bases, with 21 bases between the two germline ends. The germline V gene encodes CDR1 SGHVS and CDR2 FQNEAQ. The CDR3 is made up of 15 amino acids. CDR3 nucleotide sequence: TGTGCCAGTTTTGGGCTGGGGGTCCTGAACTACGAGCAGTACTTC. This translates into CASFGLGVLNYEQYF.

This rearrangement joins TRBV13 to TRBJ2-7, with a tentative D call TRBD2 (6 bases). The CDR3 contains 14 residues. From germline, CDR1 is PRHDT and CDR2 FYEKMQ (reference sequence). V lost 4 bases, J lost 2 bases, and 12 bases lay in between. The CDR3 region has the DNA TGTGCCAGCAGCTCTCGACTAGAAACCTACGAGCAGTACTTC. Its protein product is CASSSRLETYEQYF.

The V gene is TRBV2, the J gene TRBJ1-2, with TRBD1 as a possible D gene (5 bases). In germline, CDR1 is SNHLY, CDR2 FYNNEI. This CDR3 region has 19 residues. Trimming removed 2 bases at V and 4 bases at J, with 26 bases between. In nucleotides, the CDR3 is TGTGCCAGCAGTGAAACTATTGTCCGAGCCCAGTTTGGGACCTATGGCTACACCTTC. Protein product: CASSETIVRAQFGTYGYTF.

The chain joins TRBV21-1 to TRBJ2-1; the tabulated D call, TRBD2, remains unverified against the DNA. TRBV21-1 is labeled a pseudogene. CDR3 size: 12 residues. For the CDR3, the DNA is TGTGCCAGCAGCCCCCGGATAGCGGAGCAGTTCTTC. This sequence encodes CASSPRIAEQFF.

To note about this clone: The same CDR3 is also encoded by other DNA sequences in this sample. The chain combines TRBV6-5 with TRBJ1-6; D perhaps matches TRBD1 (5 bases). Germline CDR1 MNHEY, CDR2 SVGAGI. The CDR3 spans 14 residues. V lost 2 bases and J lost 7, with 9 bases in between. As DNA, the CDR3 is TGTGCCAGCAGTTACGGCCAGGGAAATTCACCCCTCCACTTT. This translates into CASSYGQGNSPLHF.

V usage is TRBV2 and J usage is TRBJ1-1; D unresolved. There are 15 residues in the CDR3. Germline V lookup: CDR1 SNHLY, CDR2 FYNNEI. V shed 1 base and J shed 7 bases, with 16 bases lying between them. The CDR3 loop reads CASSEVGPPGSEAFF. The CDR3 region has the DNA TGTGCCAGCAGTGAAGTGGGCCCTCCCGGCAGTGAAGCTTTCTTT.

CDR3 protein: CASSAQGLEAYEQYF. The CDR3 DNA sequence: TGTGCCAGCAGCGCCCAGGGACTGGAGGCCTACGAGCAGTACTTC. The rearrangement uses TRBV9 and TRBJ2-7; TRBD2 might be the D (6 bases). Trimming shortened V by 3 bases and J by 2 bases, and 15 bases separated the two germline ends. Per the germline V gene, CDR1 is SGDLS and CDR2 is YYNGEE. This CDR3 region has 15 residues.

This clone occurred once. The rearrangement uses TRBV4-1 and TRBJ1-1, with unresolved D. This CDR3 spans 13 amino acids. From germline, CDR1 is MGHRA and CDR2 YSYEKL. With 0 bases removed from V and 8 bases from J, the gap between germline ends came to 10 bases. CDR3 residues: CASSQDLSGEAFF. The CDR3 DNA is TGCGCCAGCAGCCAAGATCTGTCGGGGGAAGCTTTCTTT.